These 2 T cell receptor beta chains originate from one sample sequenced in a study of shared clonotypes between healthy human individuals. The data were produced by immunoSEQ multiplex PCR, yet TCRdb's version contains in-frame clones alone and is incomplete. The profile shows 500,000 to 650,000 clones, around 80% of them singletons. Source material: PBMCs. These receptors were obtained from a woman between 40 and 55 years old in good health. Some clones in this sample may be carry-over from other donors' samples.

The rearrangement links TRBV7-6 to TRBJ2-6, with TRBD1 matching 8 bases. V shed 5 bases and J 3 bases; nucleotides not matched to a gene: 15. CDR1 is SGHVS and CDR2 is FNYEAQ in the germline V gene. The CDR3 consists of 19 residues. The CDR3 here is CASSLQPGTGSYGANVLTF. The CDR3 DNA reads TGTGCCAGCAGCCTACAACCCGGGACAGGTTCTTATGGGGCCAACGTCCTGACTTTC.

There are a few counts of this clone. The genes are TRBV7-9 and TRBJ2-7; 13 nucleotides line up with TRBD2. Germline CDR1 reads SEHNR; CDR2 reads FQNEAQ (reference sequence). The V segment lost 1 base and the J segment 4 bases; nucleotides outside the gene matches: 4. The CDR3 covers 16 residues. The DNA of the CDR3 is TGTGCCAGCAGCTTAGGGGGACTAGCGGGACAGTACGAGCAGTACTTC. It is translated as CASSLGGLAGQYEQYF.